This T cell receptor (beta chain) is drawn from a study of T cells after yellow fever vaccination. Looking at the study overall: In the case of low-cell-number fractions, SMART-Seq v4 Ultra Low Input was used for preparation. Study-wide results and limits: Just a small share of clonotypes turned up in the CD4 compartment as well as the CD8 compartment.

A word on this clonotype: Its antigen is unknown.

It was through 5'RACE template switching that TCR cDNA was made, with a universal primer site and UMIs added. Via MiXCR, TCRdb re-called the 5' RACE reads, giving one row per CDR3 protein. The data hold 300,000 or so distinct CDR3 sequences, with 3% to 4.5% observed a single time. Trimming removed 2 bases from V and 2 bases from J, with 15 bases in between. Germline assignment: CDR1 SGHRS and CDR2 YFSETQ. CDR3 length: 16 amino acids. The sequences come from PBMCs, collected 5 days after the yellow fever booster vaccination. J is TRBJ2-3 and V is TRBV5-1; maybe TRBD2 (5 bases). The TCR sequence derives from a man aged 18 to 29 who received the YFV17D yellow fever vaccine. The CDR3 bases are TGCGCCAGCAGCTTCGGGGTTGCCCGAGACACAGATACGCAGTATTTT. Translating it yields CASSFGVARDTDTQYF.